A single TCR beta chain is shown here with its context. Its antigen remains unidentified. This specimen comes from a study of beta chain features in type 1 diabetes. Overall study context: Across every sample, 107,917,701 sorted cells were examined in total.

The CDR3 contains 15 residues. The germline V and J ends were trimmed by 6 bases and 14 bases, with 23 bases remaining between them. The germline V gene encodes CDR1 MNHEY and CDR2 SMNVEV (reference sequence). Reverse transcription of all isolated RNA meant that expressed TCRB transcripts were sequenced. Sequencing was performed with immunoSEQ multiplex PCR; in TCRdb, only in-frame clones are kept and a portion is missing. The sample includes 600,000 to 750,000 clones, approximately 13% of them seen just once. The collection from each donor was one heparinised blood draw averaging roughly 100 mL. Researchers reported sorting CD4+ naive, central memory, regulatory and stem cell-like memory cells via CD45RO/CCR7/CD25/CD127/CD95/CD27. Overall study results and limits: Among patients with Type 1 diabetes, TCRB CDR3s were moderately but significantly shorter in every one of the four CD4+ subsets.

The V and J genes are TRBV27 and TRBJ1-6; D possibly corresponds to TRBD1 (5 bases). The sample consisted of naive CD4+ T cells from blood. The sequence came from a man younger than 40 with type 1 diabetes. CDR3 nucleotide sequence: TGTGCCAGCAGAGTACCCGGAGCAGGGAGCCCAGCCCTCCACTTT. This encodes CASRVPGAGSPALHF.